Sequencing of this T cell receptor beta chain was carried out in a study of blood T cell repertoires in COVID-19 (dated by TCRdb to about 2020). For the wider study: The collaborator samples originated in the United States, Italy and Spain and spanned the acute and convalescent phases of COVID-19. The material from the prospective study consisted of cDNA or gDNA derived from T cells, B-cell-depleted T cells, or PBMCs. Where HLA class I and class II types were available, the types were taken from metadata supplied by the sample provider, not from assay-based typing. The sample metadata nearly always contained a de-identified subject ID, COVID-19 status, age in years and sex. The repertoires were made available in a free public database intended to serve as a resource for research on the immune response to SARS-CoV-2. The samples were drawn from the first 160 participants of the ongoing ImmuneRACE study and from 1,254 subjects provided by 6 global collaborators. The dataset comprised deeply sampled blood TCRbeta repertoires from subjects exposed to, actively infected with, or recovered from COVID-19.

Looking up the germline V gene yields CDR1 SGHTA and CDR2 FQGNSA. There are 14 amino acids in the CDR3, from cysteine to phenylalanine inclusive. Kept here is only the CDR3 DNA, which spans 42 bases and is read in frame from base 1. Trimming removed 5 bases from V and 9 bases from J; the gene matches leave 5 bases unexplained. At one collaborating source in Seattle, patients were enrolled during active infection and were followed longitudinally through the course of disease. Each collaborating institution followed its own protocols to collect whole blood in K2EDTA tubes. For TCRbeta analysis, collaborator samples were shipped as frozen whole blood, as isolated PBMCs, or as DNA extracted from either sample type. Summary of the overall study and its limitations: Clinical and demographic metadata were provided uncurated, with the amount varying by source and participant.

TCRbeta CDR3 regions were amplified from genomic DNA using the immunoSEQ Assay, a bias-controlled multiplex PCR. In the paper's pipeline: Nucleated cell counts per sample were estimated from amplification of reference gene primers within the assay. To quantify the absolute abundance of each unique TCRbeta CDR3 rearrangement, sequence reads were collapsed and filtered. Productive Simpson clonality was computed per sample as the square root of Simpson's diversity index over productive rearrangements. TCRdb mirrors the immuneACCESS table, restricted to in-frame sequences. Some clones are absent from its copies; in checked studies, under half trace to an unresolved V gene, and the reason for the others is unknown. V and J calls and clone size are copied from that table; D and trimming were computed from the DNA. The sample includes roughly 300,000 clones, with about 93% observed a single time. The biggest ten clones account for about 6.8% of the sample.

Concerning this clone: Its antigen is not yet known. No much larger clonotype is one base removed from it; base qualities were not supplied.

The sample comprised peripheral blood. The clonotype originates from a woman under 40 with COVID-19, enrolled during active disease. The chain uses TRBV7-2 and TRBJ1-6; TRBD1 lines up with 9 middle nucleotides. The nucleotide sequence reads TGTGCCAGCAGCCCACAGGGGGCCGGTTCACCCCTCCACTTT. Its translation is CASSPQGAGSPLHF.